The rows below give T cell receptor beta chains drawn from one sample of a study of blood T cell repertoires in COVID-19. Sequencing was performed with immunoSEQ multiplex PCR; in TCRdb, only in-frame clones are kept and a portion is missing. The repertoire consists of about 99,000 clones, with around 85% occurring once and the leading ten covering roughly 3.4%. The sample was peripheral blood. These receptors came from an elderly woman with active or convalescent COVID-19. Both conserved end residues are part of each CDR3. The D gene is left open where the match is weak. Rows may omit the clone size; those that give it use once, few, many or a size class.

v_gene	abundance	j_gene	d_gene	CDR3aa	CDR3nt
TRBV7-8	-	TRBJ1-2	-	CASSFSGSRGGYTF	TGTGCCAGCAGCTTTTCAGGGTCTCGCGGTGGCTACACCTTC
TRBV3-1/TRBV3-2	-	TRBJ2-5	-	CASRDIETGENQETQYF	TGTGCCAGCAGAGACATCGAAACGGGAGAAAACCAAGAGACCCAGTACTTC
TRBV21-1	-	TRBJ1-5	-	CASSKDRGGYNQPQHF	TGTGCCAGCAGCAAGGACAGGGGCGGCTACAATCAGCCCCAGCATTTT
TRBV19	-	TRBJ1-1	-	CASSIGPQGLNTEAFF	TGTGCCAGTAGTATAGGCCCCCAGGGCCTGAACACTGAAGCTTTCTTT
TRBV28	-	TRBJ1-2	TRBD1	CASSLGTGVYGYTF	TGTGCCAGCAGTTTAGGGACAGGGGTCTATGGCTACACCTTC
TRBV10-3	-	TRBJ1-1	-	CAIRSAGSGNTEAFF	TGTGCCATCAGATCGGCGGGGTCGGGGAACACTGAAGCTTTCTTT
TRBV5-6	few	TRBJ1-6	-	CASSLDRSEGSPLHF	TGTGCCAGCAGCTTGGACAGGTCCGAAGGTTCACCCCTCCACTTT
TRBV5-1	-	TRBJ1-1	TRBD1	CASSGDRASTEAFF	TGCGCCAGCAGCGGGGACAGGGCGTCCACTGAAGCTTTCTTT
TRBV4-2	-	TRBJ2-7	-	CASSVTWGVEQYF	TGTGCCAGCAGCGTCACGTGGGGAGTGGAGCAGTACTTC
TRBV24-1	-	TRBJ2-1	-	CATSGGFVGNEQFF	TGTGCCACCAGTGGGGGCTTCGTTGGTAATGAGCAGTTCTTC
TRBV6-2/TRBV6-3	few	TRBJ2-1	-	CASSYLGLNYNEQFF	TGTGCCAGCAGTTACCTGGGGCTAAACTACAATGAGCAGTTCTTC
TRBV7-2	once	TRBJ1-3	TRBD1	CASSSTGASSGNTIYF	TGTGCCAGCAGCTCAACAGGGGCCTCCTCTGGAAACACCATATATTTT
TRBV5-1	-	TRBJ1-6	-	CASQTEGNSPLHF	TGCGCCAGCCAGACCGAGGGTAATTCACCCCTCCACTTT
TRBV6-4	-	TRBJ2-5	TRBD2	CASSDSIGGGQETQYF	TGTGCCAGCAGTGACTCGATTGGGGGGGGACAAGAGACCCAGTACTTC
TRBV5-4	-	TRBJ2-7	TRBD1	CASSSRQGAYEQYF	TGTGCCAGCAGCTCTCGACAGGGGGCTTACGAGCAGTACTTC
TRBV6-2/TRBV6-3	-	TRBJ1-2	-	CASSYSFGGVNYGYTF	TGTGCCAGCAGTTACTCGTTCGGGGGGGTCAACTATGGCTACACCTTC
TRBV30	-	TRBJ1-5	-	CAWSVTEGQPQHF	TGTGCCTGGAGTGTAACAGAGGGCCAGCCCCAGCATTTT
TRBV27	-	TRBJ2-1	-	CASSLSGGSYNEQFF	TGTGCCAGCAGTTTATCAGGGGGCTCCTACAATGAGCAGTTCTTC
TRBV30	once	TRBJ1-4	-	CAWREENEKLFF	TGTGCCTGGAGGGAGGAGAATGAAAAACTGTTTTTT
TRBV5-1	-	TRBJ2-1	-	CASSLEDSSYNEQFF	TGCGCCAGCAGCTTGGAAGACAGCTCCTACAATGAGCAGTTCTTC
TRBV7-2	-	TRBJ2-1	TRBD2	CASSQTSGVYNEQFF	TGTGCCAGCAGCCAGACTAGCGGGGTATACAATGAGCAGTTCTTC
TRBV7-9	-	TRBJ1-4	-	CASSPELGFYEKLFF	TGTGCCAGCAGCCCGGAGCTAGGATTCTATGAAAAACTGTTTTTT
TRBV7-2	-	TRBJ2-7	-	CASSYTTSSYEQYF	TGTGCCAGCAGCTACACGACTTCCTCCTACGAGCAGTACTTC